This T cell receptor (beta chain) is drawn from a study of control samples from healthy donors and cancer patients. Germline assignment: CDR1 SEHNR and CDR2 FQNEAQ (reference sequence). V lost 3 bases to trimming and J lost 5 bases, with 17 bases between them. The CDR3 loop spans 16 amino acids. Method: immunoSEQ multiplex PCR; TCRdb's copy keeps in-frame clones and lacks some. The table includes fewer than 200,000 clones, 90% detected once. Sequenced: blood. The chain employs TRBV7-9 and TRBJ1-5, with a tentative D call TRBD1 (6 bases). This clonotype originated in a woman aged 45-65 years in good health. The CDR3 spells CASSLGDTGYDQPQHF. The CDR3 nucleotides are TGTGCCAGCAGCTTGGGGGACACAGGGTATGATCAGCCCCAGCATTTT.